Sequencing of this T cell receptor (beta chain) was carried out in a study of blood T cells in healthy people across ages. Overall study context: Using template switching, researchers captured about one barcoded beta molecule for each two T cells. Findings and limits, study-wide: Expanded clonotype changes were possibly confounded by unknown donor CMV status. TCR beta diversity per million T cells fell roughly linearly with age.

A second PCR of about 6 to 11 cycles used a sample-barcoded 5' primer and a J-beta primer mix. TCRdb used MiXCR to reprocess the 5' RACE reads, holding one entry per CDR3 protein. The sample includes about 1,500,000 distinct CDR3 sequences, roughly 30% seen only once; the top ten take about 8%. V lost 1 base to trimming and J lost 6 bases, with 7 bases between them. The V gene's germline CDR1 is MGHRA and CDR2 YSYEKL. The CDR3 is 13 amino acids. At least ten counts were recorded for this clonotype. Its antigen is undetermined. The sample taken for sequencing was blood. The source of this sequence is a woman between 25 and 40 years old in good health. The V gene is TRBV4-1, the J gene TRBJ2-1; D unclear. This CDR3 reads CASSQVWSNEQFF. CDR3 nucleotides: TGCGCCAGCAGCCAAGTCTGGAGCAATGAGCAGTTCTTC.